The clone carrying this TCR beta chain was observed a single time. The data were taken from a study of blood T cell repertoires in COVID-19. About the study: Italy, Spain and the United States were the sources of the convalescent and acute COVID-19 samples. T cells, B-cell-depleted T cells, or PBMCs provided the cDNA or gDNA that served as material.

Per the original methods: Estimation of nucleated cell counts relied on the amplification of reference gene primers. Assay used: immunoSEQ multiplex PCR; TCRdb lists only in-frame clones, some missing. That table supplies the V and J calls and clone size; D and trimming were determined from the DNA. The sample holds some 170,000 clones, roughly 89% seen once. Germline loops: CDR1 SNHLY, CDR2 FYNNEI. The CDR3 contains 12 residues. Trimming took off 6 bases at V and 5 bases at J, with 11 bases between the two ends. The Seattle patients joined while their infection was active and were tracked longitudinally afterward.

This sequence originates from a woman in her seventies with COVID-19, enrolled during active disease. V usage is TRBV2 and J usage is TRBJ2-7, with D possibly TRBD2 on 6 matching bases. Material for sequencing was peripheral blood. This CDR3 is CASRIGGNEQYF. The CDR3 nucleotides read TGTGCCAGCAGGATTGGGGGGAACGAGCAGTACTTC.